The rows below give T cell receptor beta chains drawn from one sample of a study of human T cells and chemical hapten exposure. TCRdb used MiXCR to reprocess the RACE reads, holding one entry per CDR3 protein. The table lists about 360,000 distinct CDR3 sequences, more than 4.5% of them singletons, with approximately 2.3% in the top ten. This specimen was whole blood, taken in connection with sensitization to the hapten diphenylcyclopropenone (DPC). The receptors originated from a woman aged 45-65 years with alopecia areata. Some clones in this sample may be carry-over from other donors' samples. Both conserved end residues are part of each CDR3. A D gene is named only where the DNA matches it firmly. Not all rows give a size; the values are once, few, many and, for expanded clones, a class.

j_gene,abundance,v_gene,d_gene,CDR3aa,CDR3nt
TRBJ2-7,many,TRBV2,TRBD1,CASRGDRGPYEQYF,TGTGCAAGCAGGGGGGACAGGGGTCCTTACGAGCAGTACTTC
TRBJ2-4,many,TRBV9,TRBD1,CASSVQGAPFNIQYF,TGTGCCAGCAGCGTTCAGGGGGCCCCTTTTAACATTCAGTACTTC
TRBJ2-2,few,TRBV19,TRBD1,CASSLRTGGNTGELFF,TGTGCCAGTAGTCTGAGGACAGGGGGGAACACCGGGGAGCTGTTTTTT
TRBJ1-1,many,TRBV5-1,-,CASSLGDRGATEAFF,TGCGCCAGCAGCTTGGGTGACCGGGGCGCCACTGAAGCTTTCTTT
TRBJ2-7,few,TRBV6-2/TRBV6-3,-,CASSHPGTAPKDQEQYF,TGTGCCAGCAGCCACCCGGGGACGGCTCCCAAAGATCAAGAGCAGTACTTC
TRBJ2-2,-,TRBV7-2,-,CASPGGGRRTGELFF,TGTGCCAGCCCTGGTGGGGGGCGGAGAACCGGGGAGCTGTTTTTT
TRBJ2-5,few,TRBV10-3,-,CAITFTGISGETQYF,TGTGCCATCACCTTCACAGGGATCAGCGGAGAGACCCAGTACTTC
TRBJ1-2,few,TRBV19,-,CASSNLVARGRRDYGYTF,TGTGCCAGTAGTAATCTTGTGGCCCGAGGACGCAGAGACTATGGCTACACCTTC
TRBJ1-6,many,TRBV20-1,TRBD1,CSARGDRVFSPLHF,TGCAGTGCTAGAGGAGACAGGGTTTTTTCACCCCTCCACTTT
TRBJ1-5,-,TRBV6-1,-,CASSQETVQGSNQPQHF,TGTGCCAGCAGCCAAGAGACCGTACAGGGAAGCAATCAGCCCCAGCATTTT
TRBJ1-1,many,TRBV20-1,-,CSANHRVGAEAFF,TGCAGTGCAAATCACAGGGTAGGGGCTGAAGCTTTCTTT
TRBJ1-6,-,TRBV7-2,-,CASSTTANNSPLHF,TGTGCCAGCTCCACGACGGCGAATAATTCACCCCTCCACTTT
TRBJ1-2,many,TRBV6-5,-,CASSYSSGRYGYTF,TGTGCCAGCAGTTACTCTTCAGGCCGCTATGGCTACACCTTC
TRBJ1-1,many,TRBV20-1,-,CSAQTITEAFF,TGCAGTGCCCAAACCATCACTGAAGCTTTCTTT
TRBJ2-7,few,TRBV9,TRBD2,CASSVSGGLTYEQYF,TGTGCCAGCAGCGTTAGCGGGGGCCTTACCTACGAGCAGTACTTC
TRBJ1-4,few,TRBV3-1,-,CASSQRGDNEKLFF,TGTGCCAGCAGCCAGAGGGGGGATAATGAAAAACTGTTTTTT
TRBJ2-7,many,TRBV6-5,-,CARGAGPYEQYF,TGTGCCAGAGGGGCGGGGCCGTACGAGCAGTACTTC
TRBJ2-7,many,TRBV6-5,TRBD1,CASSRGRDEQYF,TGTGCCAGCAGCAGGGGGCGGGACGAGCAGTACTTC
TRBJ1-6,many,TRBV9,-,CASSVGVEGSPLHF,TGTGCCAGCAGCGTAGGAGTAGAGGGTTCACCCCTCCACTTT
TRBJ1-1,many,TRBV3-1,-,CASSQGAKAEAFF,TGTGCCAGCAGCCAAGGAGCGAAGGCTGAAGCTTTCTTT
TRBJ1-4,many,TRBV3-1,-,CASSQAGITNEKLFF,TGTGCCAGCAGCCAAGCGGGAATAACTAATGAAAAACTGTTTTTT
TRBJ2-5,-,TRBV5-1,TRBD2,CASSLAPAGGVETQYF,TGCGCCAGCAGCTTGGCCCCAGCGGGAGGGGTGGAGACCCAGTACTTC
TRBJ2-5,-,TRBV6-5,TRBD2,CASSYRVAGGLYQETQYF,TGTGCCAGCAGTTACAGGGTAGCGGGGGGCCTGTACCAAGAGACCCAGTACTTC
TRBJ2-1,many,TRBV6-2/TRBV6-3,TRBD2,CASSYAGDLYNEQFF,TGTGCCAGCAGTTACGCGGGGGACCTCTACAATGAGCAGTTCTTC
TRBJ2-3,-,TRBV20-1,-,CSARATPSAFSTQYF,TGCAGTGCTAGGGCCACTCCGAGCGCCTTCAGTACGCAGTATTTT
TRBJ2-3,many,TRBV5-6,-,CASSPSSRRQYF,TGTGCCAGCAGCCCCTCTAGCAGGAGACAGTATTTT
TRBJ1-1,-,TRBV18,TRBD1,CASSPVDRGGTEAFF,TGTGCCAGCTCACCCGTGGACAGGGGGGGTACTGAAGCTTTCTTT
TRBJ2-7,many,TRBV27,TRBD1,CASSFWTGYPYEQYF,TGTGCCAGCAGCTTCTGGACAGGGTACCCCTACGAGCAGTACTTC
TRBJ2-1,many,TRBV6-1,-,CASSVVYEQFF,TGTGCCAGCAGTGTAGTTTATGAGCAGTTCTTC
TRBJ1-6,many,TRBV28,TRBD1,CASSLSLEGAGSPLHF,TGTGCCAGCAGTTTATCTCTCGAGGGGGCCGGTTCACCCCTCCACTTT
TRBJ1-2,few,TRBV7-2,-,CASSRWGPTGNYGYTF,TGTGCCAGCAGCCGATGGGGGCCAACTGGGAACTATGGCTACACCTTC
TRBJ1-1,many,TRBV6-2/TRBV6-3,TRBD1,CASNDRATEAFF,TGTGCCAGCAACGACAGGGCCACTGAAGCTTTCTTT
TRBJ2-3,many,TRBV7-2,TRBD1,CASSLAGRGRYPDTQYF,TGTGCCAGCAGCTTAGCAGGCAGGGGGCGCTATCCAGATACGCAGTATTTT
TRBJ2-2,few,TRBV2,TRBD1,CASGQGPNTGELFF,TGTGCCAGCGGACAGGGTCCGAACACCGGGGAGCTGTTTTTT
TRBJ2-7,many,TRBV5-1,-,CASSSGQLQYEQYF,TGCGCCAGCAGCTCCGGACAGTTACAATACGAGCAGTACTTC
TRBJ1-6,-,TRBV23-1,-,CASQEPQGYSPLHF,TGCGCCAGTCAGGAGCCCCAAGGCTATTCACCCCTCCACTTT
TRBJ1-1,many,TRBV5-4,-,CASSGGGYRLGTEAFF,TGTGCCAGCAGCGGGGGGGGATACCGTCTCGGAACTGAAGCTTTCTTT
TRBJ1-6,-,TRBV20-1,TRBD1,CSARLGQGANSPLHF,TGCAGTGCTAGACTGGGACAGGGAGCTAATTCACCCCTCCACTTT
TRBJ1-1,many,TRBV28,-,CASSYLTENTEAFF,TGTGCCAGCAGTTACCTGACAGAGAACACTGAAGCTTTCTTT
TRBJ1-1,-,TRBV7-9,-,CASSRGRPNTEAFF,TGTGCCAGCAGCCGGGGACGGCCGAACACTGAAGCTTTCTTT
TRBJ1-2,-,TRBV18,TRBD1,CASSAGQPGIYGYTF,TGTGCCAGCTCGGCGGGACAGCCTGGGATCTATGGCTACACCTTC
TRBJ1-2,many,TRBV7-2,TRBD1,CASSLNRGLEDGYTF,TGTGCCAGCAGCCTCAACAGGGGTCTTGAGGATGGCTACACCTTC
TRBJ1-2,many,TRBV29-1,TRBD1,CSVWTGVDGYTF,TGCAGCGTTTGGACAGGGGTGGATGGCTACACCTTC
TRBJ1-2,few,TRBV4-1,-,CASIPKWRGGLHGYTF,TGCGCCAGCATCCCCAAGTGGAGGGGTGGTCTGCATGGCTACACCTTC